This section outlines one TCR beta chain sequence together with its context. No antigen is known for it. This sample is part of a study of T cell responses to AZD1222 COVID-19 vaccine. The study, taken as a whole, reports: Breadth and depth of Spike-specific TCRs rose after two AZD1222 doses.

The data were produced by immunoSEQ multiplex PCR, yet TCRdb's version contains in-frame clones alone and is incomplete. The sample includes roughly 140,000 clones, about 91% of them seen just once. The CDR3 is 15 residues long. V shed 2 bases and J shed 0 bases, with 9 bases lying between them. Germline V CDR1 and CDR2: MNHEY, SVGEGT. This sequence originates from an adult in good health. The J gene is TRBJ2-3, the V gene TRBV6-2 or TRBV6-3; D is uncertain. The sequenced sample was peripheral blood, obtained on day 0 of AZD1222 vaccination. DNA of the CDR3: TGTGCCAGCAGTTACACCGTGGTTAGCACAGATACGCAGTATTTT. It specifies CASSYTVVSTDTQYF.